These 7 T cell receptor beta chains were all obtained from the same sample, sequenced in a study of blood T cells in healthy people across ages (dated by TCRdb to between 2015 and 2017). Libraries came from 5' RACE. Reads for this sample came from an Illumina HiSeq 2500. A second PCR of roughly 7 to 11 cycles was run with a J-beta primer mix and a sample-barcoded 5' primer. Starting from the raw public reads, TCRdb applied fastp trimming at Q25, assembled clones with MiXCR and retained in-frame beta chains. All rows with the same CDR3 protein become a single entry with the most common DNA and genes. Within this sample are some 1.4 million distinct CDR3 sequences, with 42% of them counted one time only. Jointly, the top ten make up roughly 7.7% of the sample. The sample was blood. The source of these receptors is a woman between 18 and 30 years old in good health.

J is TRBJ1-2 and V is TRBV27; perhaps TRBD1 as D (6 bases). This CDR3 comprises 14 residues. Germline CDR1 is MNHEY and CDR2 is SMNVEV (reference sequence). Trimming stripped 4 bases from V and 4 bases from J, with 13 bases between. DNA of the CDR3: TGTGCCAGCAGTTATGCAGGGGAGGGCTATGGCTACACCTTC. This gives the protein CASSYAGEGYGYTF.

This clonotype was seen more than once but under ten times. This sequence joins TRBV9 and TRBJ1-2; D possibly corresponds to TRBD1 (6 bases). The germline V and J ends were trimmed by 3 bases and 7 bases, with 16 bases remaining between them. Germline CDR1 and CDR2: SGDLS and YYNGEE. The CDR3 is 14 amino acids. CDR3 sequence: CASSATGTLTGYTF. CDR3 sequence (DNA): TGTGCCAGCAGCGCAACCGGGACATTGACTGGCTACACCTTC. Based on the CDR3 plus reference TRBV9 and TRBJ1-2, the full variable domain is DSGVTQTPKHLITATGQRVTLRCSPRSGDLSVYWYQQSLDQGLQFLIQYYNGEERAKGNILERFSAQQFPDLHSELNLSSLELGDSALYFCASSATGTLTGYTFGSGTRLTVV.

The chain joins TRBV21-1 to TRBJ1-2. TRBV21-1 is termed a pseudogene. The CDR3 is 16 residues long. The CDR3 DNA is TGTGCCAGCAGCAAAGATGACGGGGAAATAGGGTATGGCTACACCTTC. Protein sequence: CASSKDDGEIGYGYTF.

There are a few counts of this clonotype. One end of the junction is discordant with germline, which a read error may explain. The gene calls are TRBV20-1 and TRBJ2-4, with 7 bases that match TRBD2. Germline CDR1 is DFQATT and CDR2 is SNEGSKA (reference sequence). The length of the CDR3 is 14 residues. The CDR3 DNA reads TGCAGTGCCAGAGCGGGACTAGCCAAAAACATTCAGTACTTC. Translated: CSARAGLAKNIQYF.

V is TRBV2 and J is TRBJ1-5; D perhaps matches TRBD1 (6 bases). The germline V gene encodes CDR1 SNHLY and CDR2 FYNNEI. There are 16 residues in the CDR3. V lost 1 base, J lost 7 bases, and 17 bases lay in between. In DNA form, the CDR3 reads TGTGCCAGCAGTGAAGGGCCTAAAGGGGGGCAACAGCCCCAGCATTTT. Its protein is CASSEGPKGGQQPQHF.

The chain recombines TRBV12-3 or TRBV12-4 with TRBJ2-3, with D perhaps matching TRBD1 or TRBD2 (6 bases each). The CDR3 totals 15 residues. Trimming left V 2 bases short and J 6 bases short, with 15 bases between. CDR3: CASSLTGLAPDTQYF. As DNA, the CDR3 is TGTGCCAGCAGTTTAACAGGGCTAGCGCCGGATACGCAGTATTTT.

Worth noting for this clonotype: A much larger clone differs by one base, so this may be a read error. The rearrangement links TRBV29-1 to TRBJ2-7; tentatively, D is TRBD1 (6 bases). CDR3 size: 12 residues. Per germline, CDR1 SQVTM and CDR2 ANQGSEA. V was shortened by 7 bases and J by 2 bases, with 12 bases between the two germline ends. The CDR3 DNA is TGCAGCGCTGGGGGACAAACCTACGAGCAGTACTTC. Translated, it gives CSAGGQTYEQYF.